A selection of T cell receptor beta chains follows, all from one sample in a study of blood T cell repertoires in COVID-19. Method: immunoSEQ multiplex PCR; TCRdb's copy keeps in-frame clones and lacks some. Of about 270,000 clones listed, more than 75% are singletons. Sequencing used peripheral blood. The receptor set was obtained from a man in his forties with active or convalescent COVID-19. CDR3s include the opening cysteine and the closing phenylalanine or tryptophan. The order of the fields is J gene, V gene, clone size, D gene, CDR3 protein, CDR3 DNA. A D gene is named only where the DNA matches it firmly. Expanded clones get a size class; other rows say once, few or many, or leave the size out.

>TRBJ2-7|TRBV30|.|TRBD2
CAWSVVGAGGYEQYF
TGTGCCTGGAGTGTAGTAGGTGCGGGAGGGTACGAGCAGTACTTC
>TRBJ2-7|TRBV7-2|.|TRBD2
CASSPGGSVEQYF
TGTGCCAGCAGCCCGGGGGGAAGCGTAGAGCAGTACTTC
>TRBJ2-7|TRBV6-2/TRBV6-3|.|.
CASSYRGNSYEQYF
TGTGCCAGCAGTTACCGGGGGAACTCCTACGAGCAGTACTTC
>TRBJ2-3|TRBV27|.|TRBD2
CASSLAGADTQYF
TGTGCCAGCAGCCTAGCGGGGGCAGATACGCAGTATTTT
>TRBJ1-2|TRBV9|few|.
CASSVGGDFNYGYTF
TGTGCCAGCAGCGTAGGCGGCGACTTTAACTATGGCTACACCTTC
>TRBJ1-2|TRBV21-1|once|.
CASSKGEGQGIKYGYTF
TGTGCCAGCAGCAAAGGGGAAGGACAGGGGATCAAATATGGCTACACCTTC
>TRBJ2-1|TRBV5-4|.|TRBD1
CASSKGQGAYEQFF
TGTGCCAGCAGCAAGGGACAGGGGGCCTATGAGCAGTTCTTC
>TRBJ2-7|TRBV25-1|.|TRBD1
CASSGVEETGSYEQYF
TGTGCCAGCAGTGGAGTGGAGGAGACAGGGTCCTACGAGCAGTACTTC
>TRBJ2-5|TRBV20-1|.|TRBD2
CSASASGGAGGTQYF
TGCAGTGCTAGTGCTAGCGGGGGGGCAGGAGGGACCCAGTACTTC
>TRBJ1-6|TRBV4-1|.|.
CASSQEEGQNSPLHF
TGCGCCAGCAGCCAAGAAGAGGGCCAGAATTCACCCCTCCACTTT
>TRBJ1-2|TRBV5-5|.|TRBD1
CASSSGGTGGNGYTF
TGTGCCAGCAGCTCCGGAGGGACAGGGGGGAATGGCTACACCTTC
>TRBJ2-1|TRBV14|.|TRBD2
CASSQGTSVPYNEQFF
TGTGCCAGCAGTCAAGGGACTAGCGTTCCCTACAATGAGCAGTTCTTC
>TRBJ2-7|TRBV6-5|.|TRBD1
CASSRQGLGYEQYF
TGTGCCAGCAGTAGACAGGGGCTCGGGTACGAGCAGTACTTC
>TRBJ2-7|TRBV12-3/TRBV12-4|.|.
CASSPGPYEQYF
TGTGCCAGCAGTCCTGGGCCCTACGAGCAGTACTTC
>TRBJ2-2|TRBV7-6|.|TRBD1
CASRGQGAVPGELFF
TGTGCCAGCCGAGGACAGGGGGCAGTACCCGGGGAGCTGTTTTTT
>TRBJ2-2|TRBV3-1/TRBV3-2|few|.
CASSQDTGTGELFF
TGTGCCAGCAGCCAAGATACGGGAACCGGGGAGCTGTTTTTT
>TRBJ2-2|TRBV10-3|.|TRBD1
CAISHQGAPNTGELFF
TGTGCCATCAGTCACCAGGGGGCCCCGAACACCGGGGAGCTGTTTTTT
>TRBJ2-1|TRBV20-1|.|.
CSASRSLGGIDNEQFF
TGCAGTGCTAGTAGGAGTCTTGGGGGGATCGACAATGAGCAGTTCTTC
>TRBJ1-6|TRBV19|.|TRBD1
CASSMGQGTYNSPLHF
TGTGCCAGTAGTATGGGACAGGGCACTTATAATTCACCCCTCCACTTT
>TRBJ2-1|TRBV9|.|TRBD2
CASSAGGGRVSYNEQFF
TGTGCCAGCAGCGCCGGGGGGGGGCGCGTCTCCTACAATGAGCAGTTCTTC
>TRBJ1-5|TRBV30|.|TRBD1
CAWSGTGDQPQHF
TGTGCCTGGAGTGGGACAGGGGATCAGCCCCAGCATTTT
>TRBJ2-7|TRBV5-4|.|TRBD1
CASSPRDRGIEWEQYF
TGTGCCAGCAGCCCGCGGGACAGGGGGATTGAGTGGGAGCAGTACTTC
>TRBJ2-7|TRBV6-5|.|.
CASSYSMGTYEQYF
TGTGCCAGCAGTTACTCGATGGGCACCTACGAGCAGTACTTC
>TRBJ2-2|TRBV2|.|.
CATARYTGELFF
TGTGCCACCGCTAGGTACACCGGGGAGCTGTTTTTT
>TRBJ1-3|TRBV3-1/TRBV3-2|.|.
CASSQRGAGNTIYF
TGTGCCAGCAGCCAGCGGGGCGCTGGAAACACCATATATTTT
>TRBJ2-7|TRBV12-5|.|TRBD2
CASGLRGDEQYF
TGTGCTAGTGGTTTGCGGGGGGACGAGCAGTACTTC
>TRBJ1-2|TRBV11-2|.|TRBD1
CASSLGTGGNSNYGYTF
TGTGCCAGCAGCCTGGGGACAGGGGGCAACTCTAACTATGGCTACACCTTC
>TRBJ2-7|TRBV11-2|.|TRBD1
CASSLYRGSYEQYF
TGTGCCAGCAGCTTATACAGGGGCTCCTACGAGCAGTACTTC
>TRBJ2-7|TRBV12-3/TRBV12-4|.|.
CASRHNYEQYF
TGTGCCAGCAGGCACAACTACGAGCAGTACTTC
>TRBJ2-3|TRBV4-1|once|TRBD2
CASSQVGSGGPADTQYF
TGCGCCAGCAGCCAAGTCGGGTCGGGAGGGCCCGCAGATACGCAGTATTTT
>TRBJ2-3|TRBV5-1|.|TRBD2
CASSNDGTSGSTDTQYF
TGCGCCAGCAGCAACGACGGGACTAGCGGAAGCACAGATACGCAGTATTTT
>TRBJ1-2|TRBV5-1|.|TRBD1
CASSVPTGVGGYTF
TGCGCCAGCAGCGTCCCAACAGGGGTCGGTGGCTACACCTTC
>TRBJ2-7|TRBV7-6|.|.
CASSSNRVSEQYF
TGTGCCAGCAGCTCGAACAGGGTCTCCGAGCAGTACTTC
>TRBJ1-5|TRBV6-2/TRBV6-3|.|.
CASSLDSWDQPQHF
TGTGCCAGCAGCCTGGACAGTTGGGATCAGCCCCAGCATTTT
>TRBJ2-3|TRBV19|.|TRBD1
CASRNRGRTDTQYF
TGTGCCAGTAGAAACAGGGGGCGCACAGATACGCAGTATTTT
>TRBJ2-7|TRBV15|.|TRBD1
CATSRGQGYFYEQYF
TGTGCCACCAGCAGAGGACAGGGGTATTTCTACGAGCAGTACTTC
>TRBJ2-7|TRBV7-9|.|TRBD1
CASSSQGALSYEQYF
TGTGCCAGCAGCTCCCAGGGGGCCCTTTCCTACGAGCAGTACTTC
>TRBJ1-2|TRBV19|.|.
CASHRWDTPGHNNYGYTF
TGTGCCAGTCACCGATGGGACACACCGGGACACAATAACTATGGCTACACCTTC
>TRBJ2-7|TRBV12-3/TRBV12-4|.|.
CASSRTSYEQYF
TGTGCCAGCAGCAGAACTAGCTACGAGCAGTACTTC
>TRBJ2-7|TRBV6-6|.|.
CASSATGLSEQYF
TGTGCCAGCAGCGCAACAGGGTTATCCGAGCAGTACTTC
>TRBJ1-1|TRBV19|.|.
CASSPPQGYTEAFF
TGTGCCAGTAGTCCCCCACAGGGCTACACTGAAGCTTTCTTT
>TRBJ2-7|TRBV6-6|.|.
CASSPHGTSSMEQYF
TGTGCCAGCAGCCCGCACGGGACATCTTCAATGGAGCAGTACTTC
>TRBJ2-4|TRBV5-1|.|TRBD1
CASSLYRGTGVDIQYF
TGCGCCAGCAGCTTGTATCGTGGGACAGGGGTGGACATTCAGTACTTC
>TRBJ1-1|TRBV9|.|.
CASSVVLGGTEAFF
TGTGCCAGCAGCGTAGTGTTGGGGGGCACTGAAGCTTTCTTT
>TRBJ1-2|TRBV13|.|.
CASSLGRSDHGYTF
TGTGCCAGCAGCTTGGGCCGGTCTGACCATGGCTACACCTTC
>TRBJ2-2|TRBV7-9|once|TRBD2
CASSPLAGGDTGELFF
TGTGCCAGCAGCCCATTAGCGGGAGGGGACACCGGGGAGCTGTTTTTT
>TRBJ2-2|TRBV24-1|.|TRBD2
CATRGTSGRNTGELFF
TGTGCCACCCGAGGGACTAGCGGGAGGAACACCGGGGAGCTGTTTTTT
>TRBJ2-2|TRBV10-1|.|.
CASRQEGLSGELFF
TGCGCCAGCAGGCAGGAGGGTCTATCCGGGGAGCTGTTTTTT
>TRBJ2-1|TRBV4-1|.|TRBD2
CASSRHPTSGTDNEQFF
TGCGCCAGCAGCCGACACCCGACTAGCGGGACTGATAATGAGCAGTTCTTC
>TRBJ2-1|TRBV19|.|TRBD2
CASSWAGENNEQFF
TGTGCCAGTAGCTGGGCGGGGGAAAACAATGAGCAGTTCTTC
>TRBJ2-1|TRBV5-1|.|TRBD2
CASSSDLRDYPYNEQFF
TGCGCCAGCAGCTCTGATCTACGGGACTACCCTTACAATGAGCAGTTCTTC
>TRBJ1-4|TRBV19|.|.
CASSISGGGTTRKLFF
TGTGCCAGTAGTATTTCGGGGGGCGGAACCACCCGAAAACTGTTTTTT
>TRBJ1-5|TRBV19|.|TRBD1
CASSITGGAKGSDQPQHF
TGTGCCAGTAGTATCACAGGGGGCGCGAAGGGGAGCGATCAGCCCCAGCATTTT
>TRBJ1-4|TRBV25-1|.|.
CASGLGTNEKLFF
TGTGCCAGCGGCCTCGGGACTAATGAAAAACTGTTTTTT
>TRBJ2-5|TRBV9|many|.
CASSVGTRREETQYF
TGTGCCAGCAGCGTAGGAACCCGGAGAGAAGAGACCCAGTACTTC
>TRBJ2-1|TRBV7-7|.|TRBD2
CASSYSSGASDEQFF
TGTGCTAGCAGCTACTCTAGCGGGGCCAGTGATGAGCAGTTCTTC
>TRBJ2-5|TRBV12-3/TRBV12-4|.|.
CASSTGLETQYF
TGTGCCAGCAGTACAGGATTAGAGACCCAGTACTTC
>TRBJ1-2|TRBV30|.|.
CAWSMWGEDYGYTF
TGTGCCTGGAGTATGTGGGGGGAAGACTATGGCTACACCTTC
>TRBJ2-2|TRBV4-1|.|TRBD1
CASRGGGTGWLGELFF
TGCGCCAGCCGCGGGGGCGGGACAGGGTGGCTTGGGGAGCTGTTTTTT